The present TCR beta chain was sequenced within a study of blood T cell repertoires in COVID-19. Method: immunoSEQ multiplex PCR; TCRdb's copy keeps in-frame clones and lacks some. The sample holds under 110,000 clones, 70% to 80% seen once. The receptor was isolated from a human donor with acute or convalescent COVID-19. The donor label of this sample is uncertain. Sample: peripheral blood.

The CDR3 region has the DNA TGTGCCAGCTTGGGGCCGTCGGAAAAACTGTTTTTT. Amino acids: CASLGPSEKLFF. The V call is TRBV12-3 or TRBV12-4, the J call TRBJ1-4; D is perhaps TRBD1 (5 bases). V was shortened by 8 bases and J by 8 bases, with 12 bases between the two germline ends. This CDR3 has 12 amino acids.